These 27 T cell receptor beta chains share one sample of origin, sequenced in a study of identifying expanded T cells in peripheral blood. Generated by immunoSEQ multiplex PCR, the TCRdb table keeps only in-frame clones and is missing some. This table holds approximately 120,000 clones, about 80% found once. Sequenced input: blood. The receptors come from a person aged 18 to 75 in good health.

This clone was seen only a few times. The chain couples TRBV27 to TRBJ1-1, with 7 bases lining up with TRBD1. Germline V gene data show CDR1 as MNHEY and CDR2 as SMNVEV (reference sequence). This CDR3 has 16 residues. Germline trimming cut 8 bases from V and 0 bases from J; bases unmatched to any gene: 12. In DNA form, the CDR3 reads TGTGCCAGCTCCAGGGGGTTCACCCGAATGAACACTGAAGCTTTCTTT. Its translation: CASSRGFTRMNTEAFF.

Note on this clone: The sample contains more than one DNA sequence encoding this CDR3. The DNA for the CDR3 is TGTGCCAGCAGCAGGGACAGCTATGGCTACACCTTC. Its translation: CASSRDSYGYTF. The rearrangement joins TRBV7-9 to TRBJ1-2; 7 bases align to TRBD1. The CDR3 totals 12 residues. V trimming: 5 bases; J trimming: 4 bases; junction bases outside the gene matches: 1. Germline V gene sequence: CDR1 SEHNR, CDR2 FQNEAQ (reference sequence).

The V call is TRBV7-2, the J call TRBJ2-3, with D perhaps TRBD1 (6 bases). Looked up from germline, CDR1 is SGHTA and CDR2 is FQGNSA. V shed 1 base and J shed 3 bases, with 11 bases lying between them. The CDR3 runs 15 residues. This CDR3 reads CASSLVGQTTDTQYF. The CDR3 coding sequence is TGTGCCAGCAGCTTAGTAGGACAGACGACAGATACGCAGTATTTT.

The table lists this clone with a count of one. The chain links TRBV29-1 to TRBJ1-2; no definite D call. The ends were cut back, 4 bases at V and 4 bases at J, with 16 bases in the middle. The CDR3 runs 14 residues. From germline, CDR1 is SQVTM and CDR2 ANQGSEA. DNA of the CDR3: TGCAGCGTTGGAGTGGGCGGCCTCCTCTATGGCTACACCTTC. This codes for CSVGVGGLLYGYTF.

V gene TRBV5-6 combines with J gene TRBJ1-1, with unresolved D. Between the trimmed V and J ends, which lost 1 base and 6 bases, there was a span of 16 bases. Germline-derived CDR1 and CDR2 are SGHDT and YYEEEE. The CDR3 sequence is 15 residues long. The CDR3 nucleotides read TGTGCCAGCAGCTTGTTAACCCTCGAAGACTCTGAAGCTTTCTTT. This translates into CASSLLTLEDSEAFF.

The genes are TRBV5-4 and TRBJ2-1, with 9 bases aligning to TRBD1. The CDR3 runs 18 residues. Germline V CDR1 and CDR2: SGHNT, YYREEE (reference sequence). Trimming cost V 0 bases and J 8 bases; bases outside gene matches: 15. CDR3 nucleotides: TGTGCCAGCAGCTTGGTATATGGGGGACAGGGTTTTTATCATGAGCAGTTCTTC. Protein: CASSLVYGGQGFYHEQFF. The full variable domain, completed using reference TRBV5-4 and TRBJ2-1, is ETGVTQSPTHLIKTRGQQVTLRCSSQSGHNTVSWYQQALGQGPQFIFQYYREEENGRGNFPPRFSGLQFPNYSSELNVNALELDDSALYLCASSLVYGGQGFYHEQFFGPGTRLTVL.

CDR3 residues: CASSYGGNYGYTF. The CDR3 DNA is TGTGCCAGCAGTTACGGTGGGAACTATGGCTACACCTTC. The gene calls are TRBV6-5 and TRBJ1-2; D uncertain. Germline CDR1 MNHEY, CDR2 SVGAGI. V gave up 2 bases and J gave up 2 bases, with 6 bases separating them. CDR3 length: 13 residues.

V gene TRBV19 combines with J gene TRBJ2-7, with D possibly TRBD1 on 5 matching bases. With 10 bases removed from V and 0 bases from J, the gap between germline ends came to 13 bases. Germline V gives CDR1 LNHDA, CDR2 SQIVND (reference sequence). CDR3 length: 13 amino acids. The CDR3 here is CATNSDSSYEQYF. CDR3 coding DNA: TGTGCCACCAATTCAGACAGCTCCTACGAGCAGTACTTC.

The J gene is TRBJ2-1, the V gene TRBV18; 9 bases align to TRBD1. CDR1 is KGHSH, CDR2 LQKENI, per germline. The CDR3 is 16 amino acids. The V and J ends lost 2 bases and 1 base, in that order; junction bases with no gene match: 3. CDR3 nucleotide sequence: TGTGCCAGCTCACCATTCGGACAGGGGTCCTACAATGAGCAGTTCTTC. This encodes CASSPFGQGSYNEQFF. Together with reference TRBV18 and TRBJ2-1, the CDR3 gives the full variable domain: NAGVMQNPRHLVRRRGQEARLRCSPMKGHSHVYWYRQLPEEGLKFMVYLQKENIIDESGMPKERFSAEFPKEGPSILRIQQVVRGDSAAYFCASSPFGQGSYNEQFFGPGTRLTVL.

This sequence joins TRBV11-1 and TRBJ2-7; D may match TRBD1 or TRBD2 (5 bases each). The germline CDR1 and CDR2 sequences are SGHAT and FQDESV (reference sequence). The CDR3 is 16 amino acids. The V end was cut by 2 bases, the J end by 4 bases, with 18 bases between. CDR3 sequence reads: CASSLLRVGDGYEQYF. The CDR3 nucleotides are TGTGCCAGCAGCTTATTACGAGTCGGGGACGGGTACGAGCAGTACTTC.

This chain connects TRBV25-1 to TRBJ2-1; D uncertain. From germline, CDR1 is MGHDK and CDR2 SYGVNS. CDR3 length equals 13 residues. Trimming left V 6 bases short and J 3 bases short, with 9 bases between. CDR3 bases: TGTGCCAGCAGGAGTGGGGACTACAATGAGCAGTTCTTC. Translating gives CASRSGDYNEQFF.

The chain links TRBV7-2 to TRBJ1-5; D gene unclear. The V gene lost 4 bases and the J gene lost 5 bases, with 6 bases spanning the gap. Germline-derived CDR1 and CDR2 are SGHTA and FQGNSA. This CDR3 region has 12 residues. The CDR3 region is CASSSLDQPQHF. CDR3 in DNA: TGTGCCAGCAGCTCACTTGATCAGCCCCAGCATTTT.

As for this clone: Other nucleotide sequences from this sample produce the same CDR3. The chain couples TRBV19 to TRBJ1-5, with unresolved D. Trimming cost V 3 bases and J 2 bases, with 2 bases left between them. Looked up from germline, CDR1 is LNHDA and CDR2 is SQIVND (reference sequence). The CDR3 is made up of 12 amino acids. The CDR3 region has the DNA TGTGCCAGTAGTATTGGCAATCAGCCCCAGCATTTT. It yields the protein CASSIGNQPQHF.

The CDR3, as DNA: TGTGCCAGCAGCCAACGAGAAAAACTGTTTTTT. Residues: CASSQREKLFF. The chain employs TRBV16 and TRBJ1-4; unclear D gene. Trimming shortened V by 2 bases and J by 8 bases, and 3 bases separated the two germline ends. Germline CDR1 KGHSY, CDR2 FQNENV. The CDR3 has 11 residues.

This clone was seen more than once but under ten times. The V call is TRBV30, the J call TRBJ1-1; 9 nucleotides agree with TRBD1. CDR1 is GTSNPN and CDR2 is SVGIG in the germline V gene (reference sequence). The trim removed 1 base at V and 10 bases at J, leaving 4 bases unmatched. The length of the CDR3 is 12 residues. Written as DNA, the CDR3 is TGTGCCTGGAGTGAACAGGGGGCCGGAGCTTTCTTT. This sequence encodes CAWSEQGAGAFF.

The chain links TRBV5-1 to TRBJ2-1, with 11 bases lining up with TRBD2. The ends lost 7 bases at V and 3 bases at J; junction bases unmatched: 6. Germline CDR1 SGHRS, CDR2 YFSETQ. This CDR3 has 15 amino acids. The CDR3 here is CASRGLAGDYNEQFF. For the CDR3, the DNA is TGCGCCAGCCGAGGACTAGCGGGCGACTACAATGAGCAGTTCTTC.

The V call is TRBV4-3, the J call TRBJ1-2; D not certain. V lost 0 bases and J lost 0, with 11 bases in between. CDR3 size: 16 residues. Looked up from germline, CDR1 is LGHNA and CDR2 is YSLEER. The CDR3 DNA reads as TGCGCCAGCAGCCAAGACGCAGGCTTAGCTAACTATGGCTACACCTTC. This encodes CASSQDAGLANYGYTF.

The rearrangement joins TRBV7-2 to TRBJ1-2, with TRBD1 as a possible D gene (5 bases). The V end lost 4 bases, the J end lost 7 bases, and 16 bases lay between the germline ends. This CDR3 has 14 amino acids. The germline CDR1 and CDR2 sequences are SGHTA and FQGNSA. The CDR3 sequence: CASSSKGAPGGYTF. CDR3 nucleotide sequence: TGTGCCAGCAGCTCGAAAGGGGCGCCTGGTGGCTACACCTTC.

This clone was seen a handful of times. The chain is built from TRBV7-9 and TRBJ2-3; 9 bases are shared with TRBD2. V was pared by 3 bases and J by 0 bases, with 7 bases of the junction left unmatched. The length of the CDR3 is 17 residues. CDR1 is SEHNR and CDR2 is FQNEAQ in the germline V gene (reference sequence). CDR3 residues: CASSFGLAQTSTDTQYF. The DNA for the CDR3 is TGTGCCAGCAGCTTCGGACTAGCGCAAACTAGCACAGATACGCAGTATTTT.

The DNA for the CDR3 is TGTGCCAGTAGATCAGTCTTGGGCTATGGCTACACCTTC. It translates to CASRSVLGYGYTF. This chain uses TRBV19 with TRBJ1-2, with unresolved D. Germline loops: CDR1 LNHDA, CDR2 SQIVND (reference sequence). V was shortened by 6 bases and J by 4 bases, with 12 bases between the two germline ends. The CDR3 contains 13 residues.

The chain couples TRBV7-8 to TRBJ1-4; D gene uncertain. Per the germline V gene, CDR1 is SGHVS and CDR2 is FQNEAQ. The V and J ends lost 10 bases and 8 bases respectively, with 14 bases between them. The CDR3 covers 12 residues. The CDR3 region is CATGRLGEKLFF. In nucleotides, the CDR3 is TGTGCCACAGGTCGCTTGGGGGAAAAACTGTTTTTT.

The V call is TRBV30, the J call TRBJ2-1; maybe TRBD1 (5 bases). Trimming took off 1 base at V and 0 bases at J, with 22 bases between the two ends. From germline, CDR1 is GTSNPN and CDR2 SVGIG (reference sequence). CDR3 length: 19 residues. The chain's CDR3 is CAWSGPGAPIKSSYNEQFF. Here the CDR3 DNA reads TGTGCCTGGAGTGGCCCTGGGGCCCCTATTAAGAGCTCCTACAATGAGCAGTTCTTC.

This rearrangement joins TRBV19 to TRBJ2-3, with TRBD1 as a possible D gene (6 bases). This CDR3 has 16 amino acids. The ends were cut back, 3 bases at V and 6 bases at J, with 19 bases in the middle. CDR1 is LNHDA and CDR2 is SQIVND in the germline V gene (reference sequence). The chain's CDR3 is CASSIVGGAGVDTQYF. The CDR3 DNA sequence: TGTGCCAGTAGTATTGTTGGGGGCGCAGGTGTGGATACGCAGTATTTT.

The V call is TRBV4-3, the J call TRBJ1-1; a possible D gene is TRBD1 (5 bases). Germline V gives CDR1 LGHNA, CDR2 YSLEER. V was trimmed by 0 bases and J by 5 bases, leaving 13 bases between them. This CDR3 is 15 amino acids long. For the CDR3, the DNA is TGCGCCAGCAGCCAAGAACCCAGGTGGGGGACTGAAGCTTTCTTT. Protein sequence: CASSQEPRWGTEAFF.

This clone has only a few counts. The sample has other DNA sequences that encode this CDR3 too. The chain combines TRBV5-4 with TRBJ2-3; possible D gene TRBD1, 5 bases. The CDR3 has 14 amino acids. In germline, CDR1 is SGHNT, CDR2 YYREEE (reference sequence). Trimming left V 2 bases short and J 2 bases short, with 9 bases between. The CDR3 is CASSFQGSTDTQYF. In DNA, the CDR3 is TGTGCCAGCAGCTTTCAGGGATCCACAGATACGCAGTATTTT.

The chain links TRBV6-5 to TRBJ1-6; D uncertain. V lost 4 bases and J lost 1, with 8 bases in between. Germline CDR1 MNHEY, CDR2 SVGAGI. The CDR3 totals 15 residues. CDR3 loop: CASSLRGSYNSPLHF. CDR3 DNA sequence: TGTGCCAGCAGTTTGAGAGGATCCTATAATTCACCCCTCCACTTT.

V usage is TRBV20-1 and J usage is TRBJ2-3, with D hard to call. This CDR3 contains 10 residues. Germline V gene lookup returns CDR1 DFQATT and CDR2 SNEGSKA (reference sequence). V gave up 6 bases and J gave up 6 bases, with 7 bases separating them. The DNA of the CDR3 is TGCAGTGCCCAGGATGATACGCAGTATTTT. Translating it yields CSAQDDTQYF.